The sample holds one count of the clone carrying this T cell receptor beta chain. Its specificity is not known. These data come from a study of T cell responses to AZD1222 COVID-19 vaccine. Findings and caveats of the study: Only a handful of AZD1222 recipients tested seropositive at baseline. Reports say nearly half of spike-specific TCRs go after unmutated variant regions. In a largely white British group with more females than males, clonal diversity was possibly underestimated. Following two doses of AZD1222, Spike-specific TCR breadth and depth rose.

Sequencing used immunoSEQ multiplex PCR; TCRdb keeps in-frame clones, though not all of them. The sample includes around 84,000 clones, 75% to 90% of them seen just once. This sample comprised peripheral blood, obtained on day 0 of AZD1222 vaccination. The receptor comes from an adult in good health.

The CDR3 reads CASRDRRPNTEAFF. DNA of the CDR3: TGTGCCAGCCGGGACAGACGACCGAACACTGAAGCTTTCTTT. The rearrangement uses TRBV6-5 and TRBJ1-1; 7 bases map to TRBD1. Germline V gene lookup returns CDR1 MNHEY and CDR2 SVGAGI. CDR3 length: 14 residues. Losses at the gene ends were 8 bases for V and 1 base for J; bases not matched to a gene: 7.